This T cell receptor beta chain was profiled in a study of CD8 T cells in ankylosing spondylitis. General observations from the study: Made up of 7 to 9 highly homologous variants, a TCR beta motif appeared characteristic of ankylosing spondylitis blood. As for the disease-linked clones, they showed a CD8+ phenotype and occurred at relatively low frequencies in peripheral blood. Disease-linked clones reportedly concentrated significantly in matched ankylosing spondylitis synovial fluid.

This clonotype appeared many times. No antigen is known for it. Molecular-barcoded quantitative 5'-RACE produced these TCR beta libraries. TCRdb called the 5' RACE reads again in MiXCR, with one record for every CDR3 protein. The repertoire holds some 150,000 distinct CDR3 sequences, with around 10% as singletons. This CDR3 has 13 residues. Germline V gene sequence: CDR1 SQVTM, CDR2 ANQGSEA. Trimming shortened V by 5 bases and J by 4 bases, and 14 bases separated the two germline ends. Specimen: blood, either unsorted or a sorted T cell fraction (not recorded which). The clonotype was recovered from a female donor with ankylosing spondylitis or in good health (not recorded which). The chain combines TRBV29-1 with TRBJ1-2; D is perhaps TRBD1 (6 bases). CDR3 DNA: TGCAGCGTTTTGTGGACAGACCGCTATGGCTACACCTTC. Encoded protein: CSVLWTDRYGYTF.